This is a list of T cell receptor beta chains from one sample in a study of blood T cells in healthy people across ages. TCRdb re-analysed the 5' RACE reads in MiXCR, keeping a single row per CDR3 protein. The table records around 1.5 million distinct CDR3 sequences, 45% to 70% of them present only once. The material sequenced was blood. The source of these receptors is a man younger than 35 in good health. Each CDR3 is given with its conserved first and last residue. Each record gives: V gene, J gene, clone size, D gene, CDR3 DNA, CDR3 protein. The D gene is left open where the match is weak. Size tells how often a clone was seen (once, few, many) or the class of an expanded clone, and some rows leave it out.

V gene: TRBV25-1
J gene: TRBJ1-1
clone size: .
D gene: .
CDR3 DNA: TGTGCCAGCAGTGTTACATGGAACACTGAAGCTTTCTTT
CDR3 protein: CASSVTWNTEAFF

V gene: TRBV29-1
J gene: TRBJ1-1
clone size: .
D gene: .
CDR3 DNA: TGCAGCGTCTCGACATCTTCGAACACTGAAGCTTTCTTT
CDR3 protein: CSVSTSSNTEAFF

V gene: TRBV7-9
J gene: TRBJ1-1
clone size: .
D gene: .
CDR3 DNA: TGTGCCAGCAGCCAAAGCCCTGAAGCTTTCTTT
CDR3 protein: CASSQSPEAFF

V gene: TRBV19
J gene: TRBJ2-7
clone size: .
D gene: TRBD2
CDR3 DNA: TGTGCCAGTAGTGTCTTTAGCGGGAGTTCCTACGAGCAGTACTTC
CDR3 protein: CASSVFSGSSYEQYF

V gene: TRBV5-1
J gene: TRBJ2-3
clone size: few
D gene: TRBD2
CDR3 DNA: TGCGCCAGCAGCTCCGCGTTGGGGGGGACTAGCACAGATACGCAGTATTTT
CDR3 protein: CASSSALGGTSTDTQYF

V gene: TRBV5-6
J gene: TRBJ2-3
clone size: .
D gene: .
CDR3 DNA: TGTGCCAGCAGCTTGCCCGGGACTGCCACGGATACGCAGTATTTT
CDR3 protein: CASSLPGTATDTQYF

V gene: TRBV5-1
J gene: TRBJ2-4
clone size: .
D gene: .
CDR3 DNA: TGCGCCAGCAGCTTGTCTCGGATGGAAGGGGGGAGGTCTAAAAACATTCAGTACTTC
CDR3 protein: CASSLSRMEGGRSKNIQYF

V gene: TRBV20-1
J gene: TRBJ2-4
clone size: .
D gene: .
CDR3 DNA: TGCAGTGCTAGGGGGGATCAGGGGCAAAGTTTAGGGCAGTACTTC
CDR3 protein: CSARGDQGQSLGQYF

V gene: TRBV4-1
J gene: TRBJ2-1
clone size: few
D gene: .
CDR3 DNA: TGCGCCAGCAGCCAAGAAATCCAAGGGAGTGAGCAGTTCTTC
CDR3 protein: CASSQEIQGSEQFF

V gene: TRBV20-1
J gene: TRBJ2-7
clone size: .
D gene: .
CDR3 DNA: TGCAGTGCCAGGACTCACAAAGTCCCCTACGAGCAGTACTTC
CDR3 protein: CSARTHKVPYEQYF

V gene: TRBV25-1
J gene: TRBJ2-1
clone size: few
D gene: .
CDR3 DNA: TGTGCCAGCAGTGCGGACTTTCACAATGAGCAGTTCTTC
CDR3 protein: CASSADFHNEQFF

V gene: TRBV24-1
J gene: TRBJ2-1
clone size: once
D gene: .
CDR3 DNA: TGTGCCACCAGTGTCAGGGGAAATGAGCAGTTCTTC
CDR3 protein: CATSVRGNEQFF

V gene: TRBV27
J gene: TRBJ1-2
clone size: .
D gene: .
CDR3 DNA: TGTGCCAGCAGGACAGGCGGCGGCTACACCTTC
CDR3 protein: CASRTGGGYTF

V gene: TRBV28
J gene: TRBJ1-1
clone size: .
D gene: TRBD1
CDR3 DNA: TGTGCCAGCAGTTCCTGGGACAGGGGGCCTGAAGCTTTCTTT
CDR3 protein: CASSSWDRGPEAFF

V gene: TRBV4-2
J gene: TRBJ2-7
clone size: .
D gene: .
CDR3 DNA: TGTGCCAGCAGCCAACGCCGGACAAGGAACTACGAGCAGTACTTC
CDR3 protein: CASSQRRTRNYEQYF

V gene: TRBV4-1
J gene: TRBJ2-7
clone size: few
D gene: .
CDR3 DNA: TGCGCCAGCAGCCCCGAGTCTGGGACTCCAAACTACGAGCAGTACTTC
CDR3 protein: CASSPESGTPNYEQYF

V gene: TRBV20-1
J gene: TRBJ2-2
clone size: .
D gene: TRBD1
CDR3 DNA: TGCAGTGCCTCCCCCCGGGACAGAAACACCGGGGAGCTGTTTTTT
CDR3 protein: CSASPRDRNTGELFF

V gene: TRBV6-5
J gene: TRBJ1-2
clone size: few
D gene: .
CDR3 DNA: TGTGCCTCTCAAACGGGCAGTTCAAGGGGCTACACCTTC
CDR3 protein: CASQTGSSRGYTF

V gene: TRBV3-1
J gene: TRBJ1-3
clone size: .
D gene: .
CDR3 DNA: TGTGCCACCCAGGCCCGGAGCTCTGGAAACACCATATATTTT
CDR3 protein: CATQARSSGNTIYF

V gene: TRBV12-3/TRBV12-4
J gene: TRBJ2-3
clone size: few
D gene: .
CDR3 DNA: TGTGCCAGCAGTCGCCCAGGCTTCTCTAGCACAGATACGCAGTATTTT
CDR3 protein: CASSRPGFSSTDTQYF

V gene: TRBV20-1
J gene: TRBJ2-7
clone size: few
D gene: TRBD1
CDR3 DNA: TGCAGTGCTAGACTGACAGGGGGCCCGTACGAGCAGTACTTC
CDR3 protein: CSARLTGGPYEQYF

V gene: TRBV6-6
J gene: TRBJ2-7
clone size: .
D gene: .
CDR3 DNA: TGTGCCAGCAGTTACTACGAACAGGGTTACGAGCAGTACTTC
CDR3 protein: CASSYYEQGYEQYF

V gene: TRBV20-1
J gene: TRBJ1-1
clone size: .
D gene: TRBD1
CDR3 DNA: TGCAGTGCTTTCAGGGGGGCGAACACTGAAGCTTTCTTT
CDR3 protein: CSAFRGANTEAFF

V gene: TRBV7-2
J gene: TRBJ2-1
clone size: once
D gene: .
CDR3 DNA: TGTGCCAGCAGCGGCAGGGGGCGGGAGGTTAGGGATGAGCAGTTCTTC
CDR3 protein: CASSGRGREVRDEQFF

V gene: TRBV29-1
J gene: TRBJ1-4
clone size: .
D gene: .
CDR3 DNA: TGCAGCGTTGAAGAGAATCAGGGGGAAAAACTGTTTTTT
CDR3 protein: CSVEENQGEKLFF

V gene: TRBV4-1
J gene: TRBJ2-1
clone size: .
D gene: .
CDR3 DNA: TGCGCCAGCAGCCAGGGCCCACAGGGCCGCTCCTACAATGAGCAGTTCTTC
CDR3 protein: CASSQGPQGRSYNEQFF

V gene: TRBV5-1
J gene: TRBJ2-1
clone size: few
D gene: TRBD2
CDR3 DNA: TGCGCCAGCGCTGTAAGCGGGAGATACAATGAGCAGTTCTTC
CDR3 protein: CASAVSGRYNEQFF

V gene: TRBV12-3/TRBV12-4
J gene: TRBJ2-7
clone size: .
D gene: .
CDR3 DNA: TGTGCCAGCAGCCCACTCAAGTGGAGAGGGTCGGTCGAGCAGTACTTC
CDR3 protein: CASSPLKWRGSVEQYF

V gene: TRBV15
J gene: TRBJ2-5
clone size: few
D gene: .
CDR3 DNA: TGTGCCACCAGCAGCCGGATCCAAGAGACCCAGTACTTC
CDR3 protein: CATSSRIQETQYF

V gene: TRBV5-1
J gene: TRBJ2-2
clone size: .
D gene: .
CDR3 DNA: TGCGCCAGCAGCGTTCTCGGAGGTCTGAACACCGGGGAGCTGTTTTTT
CDR3 protein: CASSVLGGLNTGELFF

V gene: TRBV12-3/TRBV12-4
J gene: TRBJ1-1
clone size: few
D gene: .
CDR3 DNA: TGTGCCAGCAGTAAACTAAGGAACACTGAAGCTTTCTTT
CDR3 protein: CASSKLRNTEAFF

V gene: TRBV10-3
J gene: TRBJ2-7
clone size: many
D gene: .
CDR3 DNA: TGTGCCATCAGTCAGGACGCAAACGAGCAGTACTTC
CDR3 protein: CAISQDANEQYF

V gene: TRBV20-1
J gene: TRBJ2-3
clone size: .
D gene: TRBD2
CDR3 DNA: TGCAGTGCTAAGGGGGTCGGGACTAGCGGGGAGTTAGTCACAGATACGCAGTATTTT
CDR3 protein: CSAKGVGTSGELVTDTQYF

V gene: TRBV6-5
J gene: TRBJ1-2
clone size: few
D gene: .
CDR3 DNA: TGTGCCAGCACCATAACCTACACCTTC
CDR3 protein: CASTITYTF

V gene: TRBV13
J gene: TRBJ2-1
clone size: once
D gene: TRBD2
CDR3 DNA: TGTGCCAGCAGTGCCCTCGGAGCGGGAAATGAGCAGTTCTTC
CDR3 protein: CASSALGAGNEQFF

V gene: TRBV27
J gene: TRBJ2-3
clone size: .
D gene: .
CDR3 DNA: TGTGCCAGCAGTTTAATTCCCTCAGGGATTACTTTCACAGATACGCAGTATTTT
CDR3 protein: CASSLIPSGITFTDTQYF

V gene: TRBV9
J gene: TRBJ2-1
clone size: .
D gene: TRBD2
CDR3 DNA: TGTGCCAGCAGCGTAGTGGCGGGAGGAAGTAATGAGCAGTTCTTC
CDR3 protein: CASSVVAGGSNEQFF

V gene: TRBV5-1
J gene: TRBJ2-7
clone size: .
D gene: .
CDR3 DNA: TGCGCCAGCAGCTTGGAACCGGTGGCCTACGAGCAGTACTTC
CDR3 protein: CASSLEPVAYEQYF

V gene: TRBV4-3
J gene: TRBJ2-7
clone size: .
D gene: .
CDR3 DNA: TGCGCCAGCAGCCAAGATTCGGTACGGGACGTCGGCTATTTTAGCTCCTACAATGAGCAGTACTTC
CDR3 protein: CASSQDSVRDVGYFSSYNEQYF

V gene: TRBV20-1
J gene: TRBJ1-4
clone size: .
D gene: TRBD1
CDR3 DNA: TGCAGTGCTAAGCGGACAGGGCCTGAAAAACTGTTTTTT
CDR3 protein: CSAKRTGPEKLFF

V gene: TRBV2
J gene: TRBJ2-5
clone size: few
D gene: TRBD1
CDR3 DNA: TGTGCCAGCCCCCCCGGGACAGGTTCGAGGAAGACCCAGTACTTC
CDR3 protein: CASPPGTGSRKTQYF

V gene: TRBV25-1
J gene: TRBJ2-5
clone size: .
D gene: TRBD1
CDR3 DNA: TGTGCCAGCAGTGTGGGACAGGGAGAGACCCAGTACTTC
CDR3 protein: CASSVGQGETQYF

V gene: TRBV12-3/TRBV12-4
J gene: TRBJ1-5
clone size: .
D gene: .
CDR3 DNA: TGTGCCAGCAGTTTTCCGGGGGGGGACCAGCCCCAGCATTTT
CDR3 protein: CASSFPGGDQPQHF

V gene: TRBV7-2
J gene: TRBJ2-2
clone size: .
D gene: .
CDR3 DNA: TGTGCCAGCCCTCCCGTCGGGACTTCCGGGGAGTTGTTTTTT
CDR3 protein: CASPPVGTSGELFF

V gene: TRBV7-2
J gene: TRBJ1-2
clone size: few
D gene: .
CDR3 DNA: TGTGCCAGCAGCTTAGCGGGGGGCAGGAGCTATGGCTACACCTTC
CDR3 protein: CASSLAGGRSYGYTF

V gene: TRBV5-1
J gene: TRBJ1-6
clone size: .
D gene: TRBD1
CDR3 DNA: TGCGCCAGCAGCGCGGGACAGGGTACGGCACCCCTCCACTTT
CDR3 protein: CASSAGQGTAPLHF

V gene: TRBV7-7
J gene: TRBJ2-1
clone size: .
D gene: .
CDR3 DNA: TGTGCCAGCAGCCAACGTCAAGGCTTTACCTCCTACAATGAGCAGTTCTTC
CDR3 protein: CASSQRQGFTSYNEQFF

V gene: TRBV7-2
J gene: TRBJ2-1
clone size: .
D gene: TRBD2
CDR3 DNA: TGTGCCAGCAGCTTAGCTGCTAGCGGGAGCTCCTACAATGAGCAGTTCTTC
CDR3 protein: CASSLAASGSSYNEQFF

V gene: TRBV4-1
J gene: TRBJ2-1
clone size: .
D gene: TRBD1
CDR3 DNA: TGCGCCAGCAGCCAAGCACAGGGGGTCTATGAGCAGTTCTTC
CDR3 protein: CASSQAQGVYEQFF

V gene: TRBV7-2
J gene: TRBJ2-5
clone size: .
D gene: TRBD1
CDR3 DNA: TGTGCCAGCAGCCGATGGACAGGGGGTGAAGAGACCCAGTACTTC
CDR3 protein: CASSRWTGGEETQYF

V gene: TRBV12-3/TRBV12-4
J gene: TRBJ2-3
clone size: many
D gene: .
CDR3 DNA: TGTGCCAGCAGTCCCCGGGGGGATACGCAGTATTTT
CDR3 protein: CASSPRGDTQYF

V gene: TRBV7-9
J gene: TRBJ2-7
clone size: .
D gene: TRBD1
CDR3 DNA: TGTGCCAGCAGAACAGGGGACTACGAGCAGTACTTC
CDR3 protein: CASRTGDYEQYF

V gene: TRBV5-1
J gene: TRBJ2-3
clone size: .
D gene: TRBD2
CDR3 DNA: TGCGCCAGCGGCCAGCGACTAGCGGGAAACACAGATACGCAGTATTTT
CDR3 protein: CASGQRLAGNTDTQYF

V gene: TRBV21-1
J gene: TRBJ1-1
clone size: .
D gene: .
CDR3 DNA: TGTGCCAGCAGCAAATACCAGACAGGGGGTGAGAACACTGAAGCTTTCTTT
CDR3 protein: CASSKYQTGGENTEAFF